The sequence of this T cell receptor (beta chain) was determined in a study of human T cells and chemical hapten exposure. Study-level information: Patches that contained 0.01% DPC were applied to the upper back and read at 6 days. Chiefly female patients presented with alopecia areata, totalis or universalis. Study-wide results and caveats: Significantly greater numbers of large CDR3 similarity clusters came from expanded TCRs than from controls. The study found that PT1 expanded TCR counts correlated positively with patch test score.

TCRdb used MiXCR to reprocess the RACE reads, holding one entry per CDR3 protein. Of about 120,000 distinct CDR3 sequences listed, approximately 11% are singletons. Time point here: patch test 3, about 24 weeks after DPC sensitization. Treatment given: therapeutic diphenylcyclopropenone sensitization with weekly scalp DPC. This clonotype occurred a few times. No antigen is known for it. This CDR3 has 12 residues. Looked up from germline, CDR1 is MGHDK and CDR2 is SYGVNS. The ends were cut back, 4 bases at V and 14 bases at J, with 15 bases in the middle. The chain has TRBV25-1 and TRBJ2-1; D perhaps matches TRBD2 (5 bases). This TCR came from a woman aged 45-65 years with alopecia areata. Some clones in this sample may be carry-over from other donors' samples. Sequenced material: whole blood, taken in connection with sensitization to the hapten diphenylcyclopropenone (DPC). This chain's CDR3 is CASSGPGIREFF. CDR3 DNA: TGTGCCAGCAGTGGCCCCGGGATAAGGGAGTTCTTC.